The T cell receptor beta chain described here comes from a study of cytomegalovirus exposure and HLA in healthy donors. Broader study findings: Associated with cytomegalovirus, according to the listing, were some 150 TCR beta chains.

The CDR3 is 12 residues long. From germline, CDR1 is LNHDA and CDR2 SQIVND (reference sequence). Trimming shortened V by 4 bases and J by 2 bases, and 6 bases separated the two germline ends. This clone was observed a few times. The antigen remains unidentified. A multiplex PCR was run with 60 Vbeta primers and 13 Jbeta primers. Measured with immunoSEQ multiplex PCR; TCRdb has only the in-frame clones, and not every one. The sample lists about 82,000 clones; roughly 80% were seen once. The sequence came from a woman in her forties or fifties in good health and CMV-seropositive. V gene TRBV19 combines with J gene TRBJ2-7; D gene ambiguous. The sample was PBMCs. The DNA of the CDR3 is TGTGCCAGTAGTACGGTTACCTACGAGCAGTACTTC. Translation: CASSTVTYEQYF.